One and the same sample provided the 28 T cell receptor beta chains below, sequenced in a study of shared clonotypes between healthy human individuals. Terminally differentiated effector memory CD45RA+ cells were excluded by CCR7 positive selection of CD45RO-negative cells. Clones were sequenced by immunoSEQ multiplex PCR, and TCRdb holds only the in-frame ones, with some missing. Of 2 million or so clones in the sample, approximately 94% were seen once. Sequenced: naive CD8+ T cells sorted from blood. The receptors shown here come from a man between 18 and 29 years old in good health.

V and J are TRBV2 and TRBJ2-1, with TRBD2 as a possible D gene (5 bases). Trimming stripped 7 bases from V and 0 bases from J, with 10 bases between. The CDR3 is made up of 14 amino acids. Looked up from germline, CDR1 is SNHLY and CDR2 is FYNNEI. The CDR3: CASMYTSSYNEQFF. CDR3 coding DNA: TGTGCCAGCATGTACACTAGCTCCTACAATGAGCAGTTCTTC.

Turning to this clone: Other DNA sequences in this specimen translate into the identical CDR3. V usage is TRBV5-1 and J usage is TRBJ2-3; D might be TRBD1 (5 bases). This CDR3 spans 15 amino acids. CDR1 is SGHRS and CDR2 is YFSETQ in the germline V gene. Deletions cut 0 bases from V and 0 bases from J, with 8 bases between. The CDR3 reads CASSLEQASTDTQYF. CDR3 DNA sequence: TGCGCCAGCAGCTTGGAACAGGCTAGCACAGATACGCAGTATTTT. Supplemented by reference TRBV5-1 and TRBJ2-3, the full variable domain reads KAGVTQTPRYLIKTRGQQVTLSCSPISGHRSVSWYQQTPGQGLQFLFEYFSETQRNKGNFPGRFSGRQFSNSRSEMNVSTLELGDSALYLCASSLEQASTDTQYFGPGTRLTVL.

About this clone: Other DNA sequences in this specimen translate into the identical CDR3. This sequence joins TRBV9 and TRBJ2-1; a weak D match, TRBD1 (5 bases). This CDR3 spans 15 amino acids. Germline values: CDR1 SGDLS, CDR2 YYNGEE. Trimming cost V 0 bases and J 2 bases, with 9 bases left between them. CDR3 sequence (DNA): TGTGCCAGCAGCGTAGAAGGGGTCACCTACAATGAGCAGTTCTTC. Translated: CASSVEGVTYNEQFF. The full variable domain, its missing parts supplied by reference TRBV9 and TRBJ2-1, is DSGVTQTPKHLITATGQRVTLRCSPRSGDLSVYWYQQSLDQGLQFLIQYYNGEERAKGNILERFSAQQFPDLHSELNLSSLELGDSALYFCASSVEGVTYNEQFFGPGTRLTVL.

The count of this clone is one. The V call is TRBV6-6, the J call TRBJ1-1; D is uncertain. Germline V gene sequence: CDR1 MNHNY, CDR2 SVGAGI (reference sequence). V was trimmed by 2 bases and J by 2 bases, leaving 9 bases between them. This CDR3 is built from 14 residues. CDR3 sequence: CASSYGLSNTEAFF. CDR3 sequence (DNA): TGTGCCAGCAGTTACGGACTTTCCAACACTGAAGCTTTCTTT.

The gene calls are TRBV19 and TRBJ2-7; D is perhaps TRBD1 (5 bases). The CDR3 spans 13 residues. Deletions cut 10 bases from V and 5 bases from J, with 18 bases between. Germline values: CDR1 LNHDA, CDR2 SQIVND (reference sequence). CDR3 sequence reads: CATKDSLGNEQYF. For the CDR3, the DNA is TGTGCCACCAAAGACAGCCTCGGCAACGAGCAGTACTTC.

The table lists this clone with a few counts. The chain is built from TRBV5-6 and TRBJ2-7; no clear D gene. Looked up from germline, CDR1 is SGHDT and CDR2 is YYEEEE. There are 15 residues in the CDR3. The V gene lost 7 bases and the J gene lost 6 bases, with 23 bases spanning the gap. CDR3 coding DNA: TGTGCCAGCCTCACGCTGGTTCAAGGGTACTCCGAGCAGTACTTC. Translation gives CASLTLVQGYSEQYF.

This clone occurred once. The rearrangement links TRBV15 to TRBJ1-6; the match to TRBD1 covers 7 bases. The germline CDR1 and CDR2 sequences are LNHNV and YYDKDF (reference sequence). Unmatched junction bases numbered 8, after V lost 5 bases and J lost 7 bases. The CDR3 loop spans 15 amino acids. CDR3 nucleotide sequence: TGTGCCACCAGCGAGGGGGCAGAGTTAAATTCACCCCTCCACTTT. This encodes CATSEGAELNSPLHF.

The chain recombines TRBV6-5 with TRBJ2-7; 8 bases line up with TRBD1. Germline CDR1 reads MNHEY; CDR2 reads SVGAGI. This CDR3 has 15 residues. J was trimmed by 3 bases and V by 4 bases; bases with no gene match: 8. CDR3 DNA: TGTGCCAGCAGTTCCGAATCCGGGACAGGCTACGAGCAGTACTTC. Encoded protein: CASSSESGTGYEQYF.

This clone was seen a single time. J is TRBJ2-7 and V is TRBV10-1; 7 nucleotides match TRBD1. Unmatched junction bases numbered 7, after V lost 6 bases and J lost 2 bases. CDR3 size: 14 residues. Germline V lookup: CDR1 WNHNN, CDR2 SYGVQD (reference sequence). CDR3 bases: TGCGCCAGCAGCGTGGGACAGAGAGCCTACGAGCAGTACTTC. Translated: CASSVGQRAYEQYF.

The chain recombines TRBV6-1 with TRBJ1-2, with D uncertain. V was cut by 8 bases and J by 5 bases, with 15 bases left in between. This CDR3 spans 13 amino acids. Germline CDR1 and CDR2: MNHNS and SASEGT. CDR3 nucleotides: TGTGCCAGCGAGGACCGACTAGGGTATGGCTACACCTTC. It yields the protein CASEDRLGYGYTF.

In this sample, this clone turned up once. The V and J genes are TRBV6-5 and TRBJ1-2, with a tentative D call TRBD1 (5 bases). The CDR3 is 13 residues long. V lost 6 bases, J lost 3 bases, and 11 bases lay in between. CDR1 MNHEY and CDR2 SVGAGI come from the germline V gene. CDR3 sequence reads: CASRTGTHYGYTF. The DNA for the CDR3 is TGTGCCAGCAGGACCGGGACCCACTATGGCTACACCTTC.

This chain connects TRBV30 to TRBJ2-7; D is ambiguous. Per germline, CDR1 GTSNPN and CDR2 SVGIG (reference sequence). The CDR3 has 13 amino acids. Trimming shortened V by 4 bases and J by 0 bases, and 10 bases separated the two germline ends. The CDR3 reads CAWTPWGSYEQYF. CDR3 nucleotide sequence: TGTGCCTGGACACCCTGGGGCTCCTACGAGCAGTACTTC.

In the case of this clone: The same CDR3 arises from other DNA sequences in this sample as well. The rearrangement links TRBV28 to TRBJ2-3; D not certain. This CDR3 region has 13 residues. The V and J ends lost 3 bases and 1 base respectively, with 5 bases between them. Looked up from germline, CDR1 is MDHEN and CDR2 is SYDVKM. CDR3 loop: CASSFRRTDTQYF. The DNA for the CDR3 is TGTGCCAGCAGTTTTCGACGCACAGATACGCAGTATTTT.

This chain joins TRBV28 and TRBJ2-3; TRBD1 aligns across 9 bases. Looked up from germline, CDR1 is MDHEN and CDR2 is SYDVKM. The CDR3 is 16 amino acids. V was pared by 6 bases and J by 2 bases, with 9 bases of the junction left unmatched. CDR3 sequence reads: CASRWDRDPPTDTQYF. DNA of the CDR3: TGTGCCAGCAGATGGGACAGGGACCCCCCCACAGATACGCAGTATTTT.

The rearrangement joins TRBV9 to TRBJ1-6, with D possibly TRBD1 on 6 matching bases. CDR3 length: 15 residues. Looked up from germline, CDR1 is SGDLS and CDR2 is YYNGEE. Trimming pared 3 bases from V and 5 bases from J, leaving 12 bases between. CDR3 in DNA: TGTGCCAGCAGCGCCGAGGGGGGAAATAATTCACCCCTCCACTTT. Translating gives CASSAEGGNNSPLHF. Based on the CDR3 plus reference TRBV9 and TRBJ1-6, the full variable domain is DSGVTQTPKHLITATGQRVTLRCSPRSGDLSVYWYQQSLDQGLQFLIQYYNGEERAKGNILERFSAQQFPDLHSELNLSSLELGDSALYFCASSAEGGNNSPLHFGNGTRLTVT.

This sequence joins TRBV29-1 and TRBJ2-3, with a weak D call TRBD1 (5 bases). V lost 4 bases and J lost 1, with 12 bases in between. Germline lookup yields CDR1 SQVTM and CDR2 ANQGSEA. This CDR3 contains 14 residues. DNA of the CDR3: TGCAGCGTTGTAGGGGTTAGGGGCACAGATACGCAGTATTTT. Translation: CSVVGVRGTDTQYF.

This clone was counted once. CDR3: CASSLGSWYEQYF. As DNA, the CDR3 is TGTGCCAGCAGCTTGGGGAGTTGGTACGAGCAGTACTTC. The genes are TRBV11-2 and TRBJ2-7; perhaps TRBD2 as D (5 bases). The germline gives CDR1 SGHAT, CDR2 FQNNGV. This CDR3 comprises 13 residues. V lost 3 bases, J lost 4 bases, and 10 bases lay in between.

The rearrangement joins TRBV7-3 to TRBJ2-3; D tentatively fits TRBD1 or TRBD2 (5 bases each). The CDR3 runs to 16 residues. Germline loops: CDR1 SGHTA, CDR2 FQGTGA. Trimming shortened V by 5 bases and J by 0 bases, and 15 bases separated the two germline ends. CDR3 loop: CASSRRGERSTDTQYF. The CDR3 coding sequence is TGTGCCAGCAGCCGACGGGGCGAGCGGAGCACAGATACGCAGTATTTT.

In DNA, the CDR3 is TGTGCCAGCAGCGTAGAAGGGGGCGCATCTCCCGGCACTGAAGCTTTCTTT. As protein: CASSVEGGASPGTEAFF. The rearrangement uses TRBV9 and TRBJ1-1, with 7 bases identical to TRBD1. V trimming: 0 bases; J trimming: 4 bases; junction bases outside the gene matches: 12. Germline V gene sequence: CDR1 SGDLS, CDR2 YYNGEE. The CDR3 contains 17 residues.

This clone was observed a handful of times. The chain uses TRBV2 and TRBJ1-2; 7 bases agree with TRBD1. This CDR3 is built from 12 residues. V shed 7 bases and J 4 bases; nucleotides not matched to a gene: 3. Germline lookup yields CDR1 SNHLY and CDR2 FYNNEI. CDR3 amino acids: CASTGQIYGYTF. DNA for the CDR3: TGTGCCAGCACGGGACAGATCTATGGCTACACCTTC.

This clone was counted a single time. The J gene is TRBJ1-1, the V gene TRBV6-6; D perhaps matches TRBD1 (6 bases). Between the trimmed V and J ends, which lost 8 bases and 0 bases, there was a span of 13 bases. Germline V gene sequence: CDR1 MNHNY, CDR2 SVGAGI (reference sequence). The CDR3 consists of 14 residues. The CDR3 nucleotides read TGTGCCAGCGGAGGGGACACACTGAACACTGAAGCTTTCTTT. It specifies CASGGDTLNTEAFF.

The chain has TRBV6-5 and TRBJ2-7; TRBD2 matches 7 bases. V trimming: 5 bases; J trimming: 0 bases; junction bases outside the gene matches: 4. CDR1 MNHEY and CDR2 SVGAGI come from the germline V gene. The CDR3 extends over 14 amino acids. CDR3 bases: TGTGCCAGCAGTATCGGACTAGGCTCCTACGAGCAGTACTTC. It yields the protein CASSIGLGSYEQYF.

This clone has only one observation. The chain recombines TRBV6-1 with TRBJ1-6, with D perhaps TRBD1 (5 bases). Germline values: CDR1 MNHNS, CDR2 SASEGT. The ends were cut back, 2 bases at V and 10 bases at J, with 18 bases in the middle. The CDR3 spans 16 residues. The CDR3, as DNA: TGTGCCAGCAGTGAATGGGGCGGTGAGGGGACGTCACCCCTCCACTTT. The encoded protein is CASSEWGGEGTSPLHF.

V gene TRBV6-6 combines with J gene TRBJ1-6, with 8 bases identical to TRBD1. V gave up 6 bases and J gave up 9 bases; unmatched junction bases: 10. CDR1 is MNHNY and CDR2 is SVGAGI in the germline V gene (reference sequence). The CDR3 consists of 15 residues. CDR3 DNA: TGTGCCAGCAGATTCGACAGGGGAATCAGTTCACCCCTCCACTTT. Protein product: CASRFDRGISSPLHF.

This chain connects TRBV19 to TRBJ2-7; 10 positions match TRBD2. From germline, CDR1 is LNHDA and CDR2 SQIVND (reference sequence). Trimming cost V 5 bases and J 4 bases; bases outside gene matches: 11. The CDR3 is made up of 16 amino acids. The CDR3 nucleotides read TGTGCCAGTAGTCTCTCTAGCGGGAGAACCCTGTACGAGCAGTACTTC. Its protein is CASSLSSGRTLYEQYF.

The chain has TRBV28 and TRBJ1-5; the match to TRBD1 covers 8 bases. Germline CDR1 MDHEN, CDR2 SYDVKM. The trim removed 7 bases at V and 6 bases at J, leaving 8 bases unmatched. The CDR3 is made up of 14 amino acids. CDR3 DNA: TGTGCCAGCAACCTTGGGACAGGCAGTCAGCCCCAGCATTTT. This encodes CASNLGTGSQPQHF.

The rearrangement links TRBV6-5 to TRBJ2-5; 9 nucleotides align to TRBD1. The germline V gene encodes CDR1 MNHEY and CDR2 SVGAGI. J gave up 4 bases and V 5 bases, and 8 bases lay outside the gene matches. The CDR3 length is 15 residues. The CDR3 spells CASSPTGTGLETQYF. The CDR3 nucleotides read TGTGCCAGCAGTCCTACCGGGACAGGGTTAGAGACCCAGTACTTC.

As regards this clone: Other nucleotide sequences from this sample produce the same CDR3. V gene TRBV7-9 combines with J gene TRBJ1-2; no clear D gene. With 4 bases removed from V and 1 base from J, the gap between germline ends came to 7 bases. This CDR3 has 13 residues. Germline V gene sequence: CDR1 SEHNR, CDR2 FQNEAQ (reference sequence). The CDR3 spells CASSSGSNYGYTF. The CDR3 bases are TGTGCCAGCAGCTCGGGGAGTAACTATGGCTACACCTTC.